This TCR beta chain is drawn from a study of T cell repertoires in cytomegalovirus infection. Overall study context: In public TCR beta signatures, there were indications of both CMV infection and matching HLA type.

TCRdb used MiXCR to reprocess the reads, holding one entry per CDR3 protein. The sample holds approximately 500,000 distinct CDR3 sequences, 16% seen once. Findings and caveats of the study: Public TCR beta family frequency separated CMV-and-HLA carriers, including in an independent cohort. Dominating the ex vivo response were TCR beta clonotypes that were CMV-specific and HLA-C-restricted.

This clonotype was counted at least ten times. Its target is unknown. The germline CDR1 and CDR2 sequences are MGHRA and YSYEKL. V lost 1 base, J lost 4 bases, and 7 bases stayed unmatched. The CDR3 has 16 amino acids. This sequence originates from a human donor in good health (CMV status not recorded). Some clones in this sample may be carry-over from other donors' samples. What was sequenced was CD8+ T cells from PBMCs. V gene TRBV4-1 combines with J gene TRBJ2-1, with 7 bases lining up with TRBD2. This CDR3 is CASSQGPLAEYNEQFF. CDR3 DNA sequence: TGCGCCAGCAGCCAAGGGCCGCTAGCGGAGTACAATGAGCAGTTCTTC.